The rows below give T cell receptor beta chains drawn from one sample of a study of cytomegalovirus exposure and HLA in healthy donors. The data were produced by immunoSEQ multiplex PCR, yet TCRdb's version contains in-frame clones alone and is incomplete. The sample has about 91,000 clones. The sample comprised PBMCs. Every receptor here comes from a woman in her 30s in good health and CMV-seronegative. Each CDR3 is given with its conserved first and last residue. A D gene is named only where the DNA matches it firmly.

v_call,d_call,j_call,cdr3_aa
TRBV19,.,TRBJ2-2,CASSEGGPNTGELFF
TRBV6-5,TRBD2,TRBJ2-2,CASQTLAGVPGELFF
TRBV11-2,TRBD1,TRBJ2-2,CASSRNRGNTGELFF
TRBV29-1,TRBD2,TRBJ2-3,CSVARLAGSTDTQYF
TRBV28,.,TRBJ2-2,CASTYTVTNGELFF
TRBV11-2,.,TRBJ2-5,CASSLDNFQETQYF
TRBV18,TRBD1,TRBJ2-5,CASSLRDSSPRETQYF
TRBV19,.,TRBJ1-2,CASSQQTQANYGYTF
TRBV2,.,TRBJ1-1,CASSSQGITEAFF
TRBV27,.,TRBJ1-1,CASRRGENTEAFF
TRBV2,.,TRBJ2-7,CASKPSESYEQYF